This T cell receptor beta chain was sequenced for a study of prognosis after radiotherapy for stage I lung cancer. The germline V gene has CDR1 MNHEY and CDR2 SVGAGI. This CDR3 has 14 residues. Between the trimmed V and J ends, which lost 4 bases and 6 bases, there was a span of 16 bases. Two rounds of multiplex PCR amplified TCR beta CDR3 from genomic DNA. Round-one PCR had primers specific to each TRBV and TRBJ gene. TCRdb called the multiplex PCR reads again in MiXCR, with one record for every CDR3 protein. This sample has roughly 13,000 distinct CDR3 sequences, with 30% to 40% found just once. The receptor was derived from a donor at least 50 years old with non-small cell lung cancer. This specimen was PBMCs, taken before or after stereotactic body radiation therapy (not recorded which). This sequence joins TRBV6-5 and TRBJ2-7; D perhaps matches TRBD2 (6 bases). The CDR3: CASSLTGGTVEQYF. The CDR3 bases are TGTGCCAGCAGTTTAACGGGCGGGACTGTCGAGCAGTACTTC.